The 19 T cell receptor beta chains presented below share a single source sample, sequenced in a study of early stage breast cancer tumors. The repertoire was sequenced with immunoSEQ multiplex PCR; TCRdb's copy has only in-frame clones and lacks some. The table has fewer than 70,000 clones, around three quarters seen once. Sequencing was carried out using blood. Receptors originate from a young adult with breast cancer.

The chain combines TRBV19 with TRBJ2-7; possibly TRBD1 for D (6 bases). V was cut by 6 bases and J by 5 bases, with 20 bases left in between. Per the germline V gene, CDR1 is LNHDA and CDR2 is SQIVND (reference sequence). CDR3 length: 15 residues. This CDR3 reads CASSKNEHNRDEQYF. The DNA of the CDR3 is TGTGCCAGTAGCAAAAACGAACACAACAGGGACGAGCAGTACTTC.

V usage is TRBV6-5 and J usage is TRBJ2-3; 7 bases are shared with TRBD2. The CDR3 is 16 amino acids. The germline V gene has CDR1 MNHEY and CDR2 SVGAGI. V lost 2 bases and J lost 1; bases outside the gene matches: 6. This CDR3 is CASSYLPSGGTDTQYF. CDR3 nucleotides: TGTGCCAGCAGTTACCTCCCCAGCGGGGGCACAGATACGCAGTATTTT.

The rearrangement joins TRBV27 to TRBJ1-2, with D tentatively TRBD1 (6 bases). This CDR3 comprises 13 residues. V was pared by 3 bases and J by 6 bases, with 11 bases between. Per germline, CDR1 MNHEY and CDR2 SMNVEV (reference sequence). CDR3 in DNA: TGTGCCAGCAGTTTTACCCGGGGGCATGGCTACACCTTC. This translates into CASSFTRGHGYTF.

J is TRBJ2-7 and V is TRBV11-3; D could derive from TRBD1 or TRBD2 (5 bases each). This CDR3 has 12 amino acids. The V and J ends lost 4 bases and 7 bases respectively, with 11 bases between them. CDR1 is SGHNT and CDR2 is YENEEA in the germline V gene. DNA for the CDR3: TGTGCCAGCAGCTCCGGGACCCTGGAGCAGTACTTC. Protein: CASSSGTLEQYF.

The chain employs TRBV20-1 and TRBJ2-3; D unresolved. The CDR3 has 11 residues. Germline CDR1 is DFQATT and CDR2 is SNEGSKA (reference sequence). CDR3 bases: TGCAGCGAAAATAGCCTAGATACGCAGTATTTT. Amino acid sequence: CSENSLDTQYF.

This clone was recorded only once. V and J are TRBV30 and TRBJ2-3; 13 bases agree with TRBD2. The CDR3 length is 15 residues. The junction had 2 bases not matched to a gene; V was cut back by 1 base and J by 4 bases. Germline-derived CDR1 and CDR2 are GTSNPN and SVGIG (reference sequence). Here the CDR3 reads CAWSGTSGSADTQYF. CDR3 sequence (DNA): TGTGCCTGGAGTGGGACTAGCGGGAGCGCAGATACGCAGTATTTT.

The V call is TRBV30, the J call TRBJ2-1, with D possibly being TRBD2 (6 bases). The CDR3 contains 12 residues. Trimming removed 2 bases at V and 8 bases at J, with 10 bases between. Per germline, CDR1 GTSNPN and CDR2 SVGIG (reference sequence). The CDR3 region is CAWSLGGDEQFF. The CDR3 nucleotides are TGTGCCTGGAGTCTAGGAGGGGATGAGCAGTTCTTC. Looking up the rest from reference TRBV30 and TRBJ2-1 gives the full variable domain: SQTIHQWPATLVQPVGSPLSLECTVEGTSNPNLYWYRQAAGRGLQLLFYSVGIGQISSEVPQNLSASRPQDRQFILSSKKLLLSDSGFYLCAWSLGGDEQFFGPGTRLTVL.

V is TRBV7-9 and J is TRBJ2-1, with D perhaps matching TRBD1 or TRBD2 (6 bases each). V was clipped by 2 bases and J by 12 bases, with 23 bases between them. CDR3 length: 16 residues. The V gene's germline CDR1 is SEHNR and CDR2 FQNEAQ (reference sequence). In nucleotides, the CDR3 is TGTGCCAGCAGCTTACTTCGGGACATTGGAGGGATAGGGCAGTTCTTC. It is translated as CASSLLRDIGGIGQFF.

The chain uses TRBV7-9 and TRBJ1-5; D is unresolved. The CDR3 is made up of 13 amino acids. Germline V gene sequence: CDR1 SEHNR, CDR2 FQNEAQ (reference sequence). V lost 1 base to trimming and J lost 5 bases, with 6 bases between them. The CDR3 DNA reads TGTGCCAGCAGCTTAGGTGTAGATCAGCCCCAGCATTTT. This gives the protein CASSLGVDQPQHF.

This chain joins TRBV18 and TRBJ1-2; D is unclear. From germline, CDR1 is KGHSH and CDR2 LQKENI. The CDR3 loop spans 16 amino acids. Trimming left V 1 base short and J 8 bases short, with 20 bases between. This CDR3 reads CASSPREREKSRGYTF. CDR3 nucleotide sequence: TGTGCCAGCTCACCACGAGAAAGAGAGAAGTCTAGGGGCTACACCTTC.

The chain is built from TRBV20-1 and TRBJ1-1; D call uncertain. The V end was cut by 5 bases, the J end by 0 bases, with 4 bases between. CDR1 is DFQATT and CDR2 is SNEGSKA in the germline V gene (reference sequence). This CDR3 contains 11 residues. The CDR3: CSARLNTEAFF. CDR3 nucleotides: TGCAGTGCTCGCTTGAACACTGAAGCTTTCTTT.

The chain employs TRBV4-3 and TRBJ1-1, with 10 bases matching TRBD1. The CDR3 spans 14 residues. The V gene end was trimmed by 4 bases and the J gene end by 4 bases; junction bases not matched to a gene: 3. Germline-derived CDR1 and CDR2 are LGHNA and YSLEER. For the CDR3, the DNA is TGCGCCAGCAGCCGGGACAGGGGATCCACTGAAGCTTTCTTT. It codes for CASSRDRGSTEAFF.

The chain joins TRBV5-1 to TRBJ2-1; D is possibly TRBD2 (7 bases). Germline values: CDR1 SGHRS, CDR2 YFSETQ. The CDR3 has 16 residues. Trimming pared 7 bases from V and 9 bases from J, leaving 26 bases between. Written as DNA, the CDR3 is TGCGCCAGCCATACGGGGGGCATAGGCCCACTAAGTGAGCAGTTCTTC. It specifies CASHTGGIGPLSEQFF.

This clone was found once. The gene calls are TRBV6-6 and TRBJ2-5, with 12 bases matching TRBD2. The CDR3 length is 13 residues. Looked up from germline, CDR1 is MNHNY and CDR2 is SVGAGI (reference sequence). CDR3 protein: CAIRLAGEETQYF. Here the CDR3 DNA reads TGTGCTATTAGACTAGCGGGAGAAGAGACCCAGTACTTC.

The chain uses TRBV5-4 and TRBJ2-1; D is ambiguous. This CDR3 spans 16 amino acids. Germline V gene data show CDR1 as SGHNT and CDR2 as YYREEE (reference sequence). Trimming took off 1 base at V and 3 bases at J, with 14 bases between the two ends. The CDR3 sequence: CASSLLVSNLYNEQFF. CDR3 sequence (DNA): TGTGCCAGCAGCTTGTTGGTGTCAAACCTCTACAATGAGCAGTTCTTC.

J is TRBJ2-3 and V is TRBV27; D is uncertain. Per the germline V gene, CDR1 is MNHEY and CDR2 is SMNVEV (reference sequence). With 8 bases removed from V and 0 bases from J, the gap between germline ends came to 15 bases. This CDR3 is built from 15 residues. CDR3: CASQLIRGSTDTQYF. The CDR3 nucleotides are TGTGCCAGCCAACTAATCCGAGGCAGCACAGATACGCAGTATTTT.

The chain links TRBV11-2 to TRBJ2-2; 11 bases match TRBD1. V lost 3 bases to trimming and J lost 8 bases; unmatched junction nucleotides: 5. The CDR3 is 15 residues long. Germline CDR1 and CDR2: SGHAT and FQNNGV. The CDR3 region has the DNA TGTGCCAGCAGCTTCGGACAGGGGGCGACAGGGGAGCTGTTTTTT. Protein product: CASSFGQGATGELFF.

V is TRBV7-9 and J is TRBJ2-3; the match to TRBD2 covers 7 bases. Germline-derived CDR1 and CDR2 are SEHNR and FQNEAQ (reference sequence). V was pared by 4 bases and J by 2 bases, with 6 bases of the junction left unmatched. The CDR3 runs to 15 residues. The CDR3 reads CASSYLAASTDTQYF. CDR3 DNA sequence: TGTGCCAGCAGCTATCTAGCGGCTTCCACAGATACGCAGTATTTT.

The chain joins TRBV4-1 to TRBJ2-3; perhaps TRBD2 as D (5 bases). Per the germline V gene, CDR1 is MGHRA and CDR2 is YSYEKL. V dropped 2 bases and J dropped 1 base, with 7 bases sitting between them. CDR3 length: 14 residues. The CDR3 nucleotides read TGCGCCAGCAGCCAACTAGCCGGCACAGATACGCAGTATTTT. It encodes CASSQLAGTDTQYF.